A selection of T cell receptor beta chains follows, all from one sample in a study of T cells in tumors after PD-1 blockade. Clones were sequenced by immunoSEQ multiplex PCR, and TCRdb holds only the in-frame ones, with some missing. The sample gives 60,000 or so clones, about 80% of which show up once; roughly 13% is in the top ten. This sample comprised PBMCs, obtained before anti-PD-1 treatment. Every receptor here comes from a human donor with basal cell carcinoma. Both conserved end residues are part of each CDR3. The D gene is left open where the match is weak. Not every row has a clone size; where given, it reads once, few, many or a size class.

TRBJ2-2 TRBV6-5 . TRBD2 CASRPSGGVTGELFF TGTGCCAGCAGACCCAGCGGGGGGGTAACCGGGGAGCTGTTTTTT
TRBJ1-2 TRBV3-1/TRBV3-2 . . CASKGVGGYTF TGTGCCAGCAAGGGCGTGGGAGGCTACACCTTC
TRBJ1-2 TRBV14 . . CASSQGHYGYTF TGTGCCAGCAGCCAAGGACACTATGGCTACACCTTC
TRBJ1-5 TRBV6-5 . . CASRDRSNQPQHF TGTGCCAGCAGAGACAGGTCCAATCAGCCCCAGCATTTT
TRBJ2-5 TRBV6-1 . . CASSVMGMGNGETQYF TGTGCCAGCAGTGTGATGGGGATGGGCAATGGAGAGACCCAGTACTTC
TRBJ2-1 TRBV7-3 . . CASSLDSYNEQFF TGTGCCAGCAGCTTAGACTCCTACAATGAGCAGTTCTTC
TRBJ1-1 TRBV3-1/TRBV3-2 once TRBD1 CASSPTGGVITEAFF TGTGCCAGCAGCCCGACAGGGGGCGTTATCACTGAAGCTTTCTTT
TRBJ1-1 TRBV29-1 . . CSVRPPSTEAFF TGCAGCGTTCGTCCTCCTAGTACTGAAGCTTTCTTT
TRBJ2-3 TRBV5-1 . . CASSFDPHSTDTQYF TGCGCCAGCAGCTTTGACCCCCACAGCACAGATACGCAGTATTTT
TRBJ2-3 TRBV12-3/TRBV12-4 once . CASSPITDTQYF TGTGCCAGCAGCCCAATCACAGATACGCAGTATTTT
TRBJ2-7 TRBV4-1 once . CASSTRAKGYEQYF TGCGCCAGCAGCACCCGGGCCAAGGGCTACGAGCAGTACTTC
TRBJ2-1 TRBV29-1 . . CSARVGQEQFF TGCAGCGCCAGGGTTGGTCAGGAGCAGTTCTTC
TRBJ2-1 TRBV11-1 . TRBD2 CASSLGAGGSYNEQFF TGTGCCAGCAGCTTAGGTGCGGGGGGCTCCTACAATGAGCAGTTCTTC
TRBJ1-2 TRBV13 . . CASSSTGSNYGYTF TGTGCCAGCAGCTCTACAGGATCAAACTATGGCTACACCTTC
TRBJ1-1 TRBV7-8 . . CASSLETNTEAFF TGTGCCAGCAGCTTAGAGACAAACACTGAAGCTTTCTTT
TRBJ1-1 TRBV2 once . CASSRELWDGGEAFF TGTGCCAGCAGTCGGGAGCTTTGGGACGGAGGTGAAGCTTTCTTT
TRBJ1-1 TRBV7-8 . . CASSLEVNTEAFF TGTGCCAGCAGCTTAGAGGTGAACACTGAAGCTTTCTTT
TRBJ2-1 TRBV12-5 . TRBD1 CASGLGQGAGGEQFF TGTGCTAGTGGCTTGGGACAGGGGGCCGGGGGTGAGCAGTTCTTC
TRBJ2-3 TRBV13 . TRBD2 CATQHSTGLAGEDTQYF TGTGCCACACAACACAGCACCGGCCTAGCGGGGGAAGATACGCAGTATTTT
TRBJ2-1 TRBV7-9 . . CASTPGTNEQFF TGTGCCAGCACCCCGGGCACCAATGAGCAGTTCTTC
TRBJ1-1 TRBV25-1 . . CASSELGAEVSTEAFF TGTGCCAGCAGTGAATTGGGGGCGGAGGTATCCACTGAAGCTTTCTTT
TRBJ2-5 TRBV7-6 . . CASSARETQYF TGTGCCAGCAGCGCACGCGAGACCCAGTACTTC
TRBJ2-1 TRBV29-1 . TRBD1 CSVDPDRGPNEQFF TGCAGCGTTGACCCCGACAGGGGTCCCAATGAGCAGTTCTTC
TRBJ2-4 TRBV9 . . CASSAAGMSPHIQYF TGTGCCAGCAGCGCCGCGGGTATGAGCCCGCACATTCAGTACTTC
TRBJ2-3 TRBV9 . . CASSVAGGASTDTQYF TGTGCCAGCAGCGTAGCTGGAGGGGCTAGCACAGATACGCAGTATTTT
TRBJ2-7 TRBV6-5 . TRBD1 CASSYMLSQGAYEQYF TGTGCCAGCAGTTACATGCTATCTCAGGGGGCTTACGAGCAGTACTTC
TRBJ1-5 TRBV19 . . CASSMGEGISNQPQHF TGTGCCAGTAGTATGGGAGAGGGAATTAGCAATCAGCCCCAGCATTTT
TRBJ1-1 TRBV6-1 . TRBD1 CASSEGTGDTEAFF TGTGCCAGCAGTGAAGGGACAGGGGACACTGAAGCTTTCTTT
TRBJ2-2 TRBV6-5 . . CASGRRGSPGELFF TGTGCCAGCGGGAGGAGGGGTTCGCCCGGGGAGCTGTTTTTT
TRBJ2-3 TRBV5-1 . TRBD1 CASMIGQGAVTQYF TGCGCCAGCATGATAGGACAGGGGGCAGTTACGCAGTATTTT
TRBJ2-5 TRBV5-1 . . CASSQSSLGRGAGETQYF TGCGCCAGCAGCCAAAGCAGCCTAGGCAGGGGCGCCGGAGAGACCCAGTACTTC
TRBJ2-7 TRBV11-3 . . CASSPGGDRPYEQYF TGTGCCAGCAGCCCCGGCGGGGACCGACCCTACGAGCAGTACTTC
TRBJ1-2 TRBV5-4 . . CASSVTSGSGYTF TGTGCCAGCAGCGTAACAAGCGGGTCTGGCTACACCTTC
TRBJ1-1 TRBV5-1 . . CASSSWGSLNTEAFF TGCGCCAGCAGCTCGTGGGGGTCCCTGAACACTGAAGCTTTCTTT
TRBJ1-1 TRBV30 . . CAWSGTVNTEAFF TGTGCCTGGAGTGGGACAGTGAATACTGAAGCTTTCTTT
TRBJ1-1 TRBV20-1 . . CSASLTTYAGGKPEAFF TGCAGTGCTAGTTTAACCACGTATGCCGGGGGAAAACCTGAAGCTTTCTTT
TRBJ1-6 TRBV30 . . CAWSGRKDSPLHF TGTGCCTGGAGTGGGAGGAAGGATTCACCCCTCCACTTT
TRBJ2-1 TRBV9 . TRBD2 CASSADSGVYNEQFF TGTGCCAGCAGCGCCGATAGCGGGGTCTACAATGAGCAGTTCTTC
TRBJ2-1 TRBV27 . TRBD2 CASSLPRQGTSGGEVYNEQFF TGTGCCAGCAGTTTACCCCGACAGGGGACTAGCGGGGGGGAGGTCTACAATGAGCAGTTCTTC
TRBJ1-1 TRBV15 . . CATSTPPSGMNTEAFF TGTGCCACCAGCACGCCACCAAGCGGAATGAACACTGAAGCTTTCTTT
TRBJ1-5 TRBV5-1 few TRBD1 CASSPPSRDRGNQPQHF TGCGCCAGCAGCCCACCGTCCCGGGACAGGGGAAATCAGCCCCAGCATTTT
TRBJ1-2 TRBV14 . . CASSQARGDGYTF TGTGCCAGCAGCCAAGCTCGGGGGGATGGCTACACCTTC
TRBJ1-1 TRBV20-1 . . CSALGNTEAFF TGCAGTGCCCTGGGTAACACTGAAGCTTTCTTT
TRBJ1-2 TRBV2 . . CASSEASLFGTGYTF TGTGCCAGCAGTGAAGCGAGTCTATTTGGTACTGGCTACACCTTC
TRBJ2-1 TRBV19 . . CASRSDRSTYNEQFF TGTGCCAGTAGATCTGACAGGTCAACCTACAATGAGCAGTTCTTC
TRBJ1-2 TRBV7-9 . . CASSETGSNYGYTF TGTGCCAGCAGCGAAACAGGGTCTAACTATGGCTACACCTTC
TRBJ1-4 TRBV15 . . CATSRSSGATNEKLFF TGTGCCACCAGCAGATCCTCAGGAGCAACTAATGAAAAACTGTTTTTT
TRBJ2-5 TRBV2 . . CASFQNIQETQYF TGTGCCAGCTTCCAGAACATCCAAGAGACCCAGTACTTC
TRBJ1-1 TRBV12-3/TRBV12-4 few . CASSWTLNTEAFF TGTGCCAGCAGCTGGACTCTGAACACTGAAGCTTTCTTT
TRBJ2-1 TRBV6-6 . . CASSYSAVNEQFF TGTGCCAGCAGTTATTCTGCGGTTAATGAGCAGTTCTTC
TRBJ1-1 TRBV7-9 . . CASSPYRGNTEAFF TGTGCCAGCAGCCCTTATCGGGGAAACACTGAAGCTTTCTTT
TRBJ2-1 TRBV9 . . CASGPSSYNEQFF TGTGCCAGCGGGCCTAGCTCCTACAATGAGCAGTTCTTC
TRBJ2-1 TRBV7-2 . . CASSLAVGGSYNEQFF TGTGCCAGCAGCTTAGCGGTCGGAGGCTCCTACAATGAGCAGTTCTTC
TRBJ2-2 TRBV5-8 once . CASSLYVAGDNTGELFF TGTGCCAGCAGCTTGTATGTGGCAGGGGATAACACCGGGGAGCTGTTTTTT
TRBJ2-1 TRBV5-1 . TRBD2 CASQLGGRGGSRGEQFF TGCGCCAGCCAACTGGGTGGCCGGGGGGGCTCCAGGGGTGAGCAGTTCTTC